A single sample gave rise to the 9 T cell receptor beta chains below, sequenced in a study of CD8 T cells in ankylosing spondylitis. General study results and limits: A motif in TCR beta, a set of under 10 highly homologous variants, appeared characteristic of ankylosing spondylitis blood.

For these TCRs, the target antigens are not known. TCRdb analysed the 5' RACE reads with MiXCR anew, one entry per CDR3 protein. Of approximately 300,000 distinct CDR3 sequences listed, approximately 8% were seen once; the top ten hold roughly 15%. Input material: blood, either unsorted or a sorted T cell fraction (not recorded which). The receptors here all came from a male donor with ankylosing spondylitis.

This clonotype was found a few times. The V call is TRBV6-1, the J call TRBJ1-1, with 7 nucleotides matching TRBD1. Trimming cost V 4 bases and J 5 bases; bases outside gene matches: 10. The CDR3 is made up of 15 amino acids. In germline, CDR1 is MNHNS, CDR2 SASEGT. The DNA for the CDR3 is TGTGCCAGCAGTGTCGACAGGGCGGGTAATACTGAAGCTTTCTTT. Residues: CASSVDRAGNTEAFF.

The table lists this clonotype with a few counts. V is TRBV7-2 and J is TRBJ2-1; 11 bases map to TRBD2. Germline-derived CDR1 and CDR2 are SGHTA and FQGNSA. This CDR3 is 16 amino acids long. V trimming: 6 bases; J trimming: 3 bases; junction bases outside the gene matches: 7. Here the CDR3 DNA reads TGTGCCAGCAGTCGCACTAGCGGGGGAATCTACAATGAGCAGTTCTTC. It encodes CASSRTSGGIYNEQFF.

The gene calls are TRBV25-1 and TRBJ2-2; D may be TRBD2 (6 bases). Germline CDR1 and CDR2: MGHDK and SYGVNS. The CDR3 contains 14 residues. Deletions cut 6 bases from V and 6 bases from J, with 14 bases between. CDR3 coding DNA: TGTGCCAGCAGCCCCATGGGGGGAGCCGGGGAGCTGTTTTTT. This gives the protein CASSPMGGAGELFF.

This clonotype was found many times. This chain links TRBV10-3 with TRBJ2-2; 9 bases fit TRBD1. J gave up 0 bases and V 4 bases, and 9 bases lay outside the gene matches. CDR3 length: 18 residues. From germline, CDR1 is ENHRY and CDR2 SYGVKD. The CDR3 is CAISGRQGGTSNTGELFF. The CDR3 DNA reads TGTGCCATCAGTGGGAGACAGGGGGGCACTTCGAACACCGGGGAGCTGTTTTTT.

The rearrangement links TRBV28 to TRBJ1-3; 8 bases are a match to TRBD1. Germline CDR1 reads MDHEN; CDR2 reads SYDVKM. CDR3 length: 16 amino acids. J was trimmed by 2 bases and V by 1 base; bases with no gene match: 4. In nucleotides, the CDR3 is TGTGCCAGCAGTTTATATCAGGGGGCGGCTGGAAACACCATATATTTT. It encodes CASSLYQGAAGNTIYF.

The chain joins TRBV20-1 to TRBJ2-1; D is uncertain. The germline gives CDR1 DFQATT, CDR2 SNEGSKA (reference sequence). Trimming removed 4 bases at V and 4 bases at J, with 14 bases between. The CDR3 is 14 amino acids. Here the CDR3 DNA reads TGCAGTGCTAATCAGCGAGCCGTGTACAATGAGCAGTTCTTC. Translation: CSANQRAVYNEQFF.

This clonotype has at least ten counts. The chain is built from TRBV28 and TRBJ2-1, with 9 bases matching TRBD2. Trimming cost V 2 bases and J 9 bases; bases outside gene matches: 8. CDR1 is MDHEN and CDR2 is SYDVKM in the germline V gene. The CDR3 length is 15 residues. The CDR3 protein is CASSLSLAGVGEQFF. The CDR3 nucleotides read TGTGCCAGCAGTTTAAGCTTAGCGGGAGTCGGTGAGCAGTTCTTC.

CDR3: CASSPPEGGYTF. The CDR3 DNA sequence: TGTGCCAGCAGCCCACCGGAGGGTGGCTACACCTTC. The chain combines TRBV7-8 with TRBJ1-2, with D unresolved. Germline V gene sequence: CDR1 SGHVS, CDR2 FQNEAQ. Deletions cut 5 bases from V and 7 bases from J, with 11 bases between. The CDR3 consists of 12 residues.

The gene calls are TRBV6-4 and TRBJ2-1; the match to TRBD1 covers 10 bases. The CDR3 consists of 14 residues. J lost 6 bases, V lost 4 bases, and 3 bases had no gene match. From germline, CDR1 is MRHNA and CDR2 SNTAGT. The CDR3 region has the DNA TGTGCCAGCAGTGTGGACAGGGGGGGCAATGAGCAGTTCTTC. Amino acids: CASSVDRGGNEQFF.